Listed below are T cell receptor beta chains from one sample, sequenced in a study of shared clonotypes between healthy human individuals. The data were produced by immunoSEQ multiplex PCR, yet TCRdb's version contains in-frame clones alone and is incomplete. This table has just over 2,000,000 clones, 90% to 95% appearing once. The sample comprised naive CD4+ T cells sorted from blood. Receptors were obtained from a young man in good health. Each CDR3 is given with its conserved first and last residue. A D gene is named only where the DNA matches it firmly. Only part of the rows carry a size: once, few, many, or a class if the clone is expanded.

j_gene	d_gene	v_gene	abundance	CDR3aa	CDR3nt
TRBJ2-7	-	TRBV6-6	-	CASSPLSGGPYEQYF	TGTGCCAGCAGCCCCTTATCCGGGGGGCCCTACGAGCAGTACTTC
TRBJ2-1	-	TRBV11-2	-	CASRPLGGHEQFF	TGTGCCAGCAGACCCCTCGGGGGGCATGAGCAGTTCTTC
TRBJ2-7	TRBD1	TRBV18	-	CASSPPGTGSYEQYF	TGTGCCAGCTCACCACCTGGGACAGGGTCCTACGAGCAGTACTTC
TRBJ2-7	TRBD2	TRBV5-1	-	CASRGVAGTYEQYF	TGCGCCAGCAGGGGGGTAGCGGGTACCTACGAGCAGTACTTC
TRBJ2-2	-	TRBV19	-	CASSMLRLPTNTGELFF	TGTGCCAGTAGTATGTTAAGGTTGCCTACGAACACCGGGGAGCTGTTTTTT
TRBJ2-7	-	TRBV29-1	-	CSVDFYGLGQYF	TGCAGCGTTGATTTTTATGGTTTAGGGCAGTACTTC
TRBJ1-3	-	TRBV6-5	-	CASSLRGLAGNTIYF	TGTGCCAGCAGCCTCAGGGGTTTAGCTGGAAACACCATATATTTT
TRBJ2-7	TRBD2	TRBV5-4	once	CASSLASGSYEQYF	TGTGCCAGCAGCTTGGCTAGCGGTTCCTACGAGCAGTACTTC
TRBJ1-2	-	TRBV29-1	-	CSVDSSRIEPNYGYTF	TGCAGCGTTGACAGTAGCCGGATTGAGCCTAACTATGGCTACACCTTC
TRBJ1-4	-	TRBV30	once	CAWSIPGTPTNEKLFF	TGTGCCTGGAGTATCCCGGGGACTCCAACTAATGAAAAACTGTTTTTT
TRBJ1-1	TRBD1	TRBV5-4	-	CASSNRDRADAFF	TGTGCCAGCAGCAACCGGGACAGGGCCGACGCTTTCTTT
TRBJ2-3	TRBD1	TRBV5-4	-	CASSSPGQGRSDTQYF	TGTGCCAGCAGCTCCCCGGGACAGGGGAGGTCAGATACGCAGTATTTT
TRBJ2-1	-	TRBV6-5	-	CASKEGSRQFF	TGTGCCAGCAAGGAGGGTTCTAGGCAGTTCTTC
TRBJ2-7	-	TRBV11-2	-	CASSLDSVTEQYF	TGTGCCAGCAGCTTAGATTCGGTGACAGAGCAGTACTTC
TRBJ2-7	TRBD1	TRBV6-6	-	CASSPTGGSSYEQYF	TGTGCCAGCAGCCCAACAGGGGGTAGCTCCTACGAGCAGTACTTC